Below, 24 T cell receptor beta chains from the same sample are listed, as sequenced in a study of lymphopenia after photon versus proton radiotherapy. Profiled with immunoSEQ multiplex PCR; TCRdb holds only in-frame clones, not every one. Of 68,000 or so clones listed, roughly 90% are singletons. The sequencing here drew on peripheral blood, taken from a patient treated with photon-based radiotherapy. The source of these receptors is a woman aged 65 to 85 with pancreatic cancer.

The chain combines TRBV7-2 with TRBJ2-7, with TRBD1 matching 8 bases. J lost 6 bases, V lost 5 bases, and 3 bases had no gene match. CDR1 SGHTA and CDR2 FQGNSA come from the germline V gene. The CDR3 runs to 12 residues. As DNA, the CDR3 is TGTGCCAGCAGCGCTACAGGGGGCGAGCAGTACTTC. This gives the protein CASSATGGEQYF.

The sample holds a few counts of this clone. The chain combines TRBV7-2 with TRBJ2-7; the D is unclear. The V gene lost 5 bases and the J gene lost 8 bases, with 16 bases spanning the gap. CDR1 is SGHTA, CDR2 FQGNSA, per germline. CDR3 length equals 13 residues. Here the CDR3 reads CASSPGGMSKQYF. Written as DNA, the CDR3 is TGTGCCAGCAGCCCCGGCGGAATGTCCAAGCAGTACTTC. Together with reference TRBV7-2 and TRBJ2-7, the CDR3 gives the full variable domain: GAGVSQSPSNKVTEKGKDVELRCDPISGHTALYWYRQSLGQGLEFLIYFQGNSAPDKSGLPSDRFSAERTGGSVSTLTIQRTQQEDSAVYLCASSPGGMSKQYFGPGTRLTVT.

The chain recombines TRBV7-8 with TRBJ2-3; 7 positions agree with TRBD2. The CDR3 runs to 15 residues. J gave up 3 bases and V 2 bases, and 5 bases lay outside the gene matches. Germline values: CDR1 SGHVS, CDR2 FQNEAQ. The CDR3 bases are TGTGCCAGCAGCTTATGGGGGGAGGGAACAGATACGCAGTATTTT. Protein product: CASSLWGEGTDTQYF.

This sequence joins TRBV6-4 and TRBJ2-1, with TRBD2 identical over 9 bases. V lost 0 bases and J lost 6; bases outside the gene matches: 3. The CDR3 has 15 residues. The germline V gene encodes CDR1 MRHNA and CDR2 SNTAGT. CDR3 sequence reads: CASSDSSGRPNEQFF. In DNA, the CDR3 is TGTGCCAGCAGTGACTCAAGCGGGAGGCCCAATGAGCAGTTCTTC.

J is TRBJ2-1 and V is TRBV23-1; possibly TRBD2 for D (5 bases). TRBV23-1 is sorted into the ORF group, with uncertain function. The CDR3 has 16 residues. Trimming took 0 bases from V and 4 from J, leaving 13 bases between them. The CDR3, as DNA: TGCGCCAGCAGTCAATCGACTACAGTGCAATACAATGAGCAGTTCTTC. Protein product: CASSQSTTVQYNEQFF.

The CDR3 DNA reads as TGTGCCACCAGCAGAGAAAGCCCGGGACGGATCTCTGGAAACACCATATATTTT. Translation: CATSRESPGRISGNTIYF. The chain links TRBV15 to TRBJ1-3; D is possibly TRBD1 (5 bases). The CDR3 consists of 18 residues. The V gene lost 0 bases and the J gene lost 0 bases, with 15 bases spanning the gap. Germline V gene data show CDR1 as LNHNV and CDR2 as YYDKDF (reference sequence).

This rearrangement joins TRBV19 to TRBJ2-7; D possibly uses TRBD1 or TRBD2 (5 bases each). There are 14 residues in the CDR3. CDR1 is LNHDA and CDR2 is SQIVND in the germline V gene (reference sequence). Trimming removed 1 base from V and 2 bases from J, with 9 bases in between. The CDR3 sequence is CASSIGGVPYEQYF. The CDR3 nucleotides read TGTGCCAGTAGTATAGGAGGGGTTCCCTACGAGCAGTACTTC.

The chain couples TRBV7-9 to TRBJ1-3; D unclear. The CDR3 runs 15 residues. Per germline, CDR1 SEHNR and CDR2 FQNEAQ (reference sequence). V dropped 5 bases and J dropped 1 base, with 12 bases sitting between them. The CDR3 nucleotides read TGTGCCAGCAGCCTAGACCCAGGTTCTGGAAACACCATATATTTT. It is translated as CASSLDPGSGNTIYF.

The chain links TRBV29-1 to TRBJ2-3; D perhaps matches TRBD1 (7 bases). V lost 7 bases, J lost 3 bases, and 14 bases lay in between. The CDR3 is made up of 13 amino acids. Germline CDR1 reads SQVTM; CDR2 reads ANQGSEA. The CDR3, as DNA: TGCAGCGCATCACAGGGGAGGACAGATACGCAGTATTTT. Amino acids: CSASQGRTDTQYF.

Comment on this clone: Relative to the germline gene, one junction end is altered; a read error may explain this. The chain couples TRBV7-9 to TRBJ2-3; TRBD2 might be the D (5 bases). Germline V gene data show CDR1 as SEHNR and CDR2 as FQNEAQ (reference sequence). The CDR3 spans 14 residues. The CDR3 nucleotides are TGTGCCAGCAGATTAGAGGGCAGCACAGATACGCAGTATTTT. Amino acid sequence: CASRLEGSTDTQYF.

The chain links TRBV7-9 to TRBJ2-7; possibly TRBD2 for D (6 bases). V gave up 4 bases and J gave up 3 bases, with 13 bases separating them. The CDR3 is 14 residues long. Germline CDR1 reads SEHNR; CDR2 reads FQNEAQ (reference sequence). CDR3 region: CASSSGTAFYEQYF. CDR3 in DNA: TGTGCCAGCAGCTCCGGGACTGCATTCTACGAGCAGTACTTC.

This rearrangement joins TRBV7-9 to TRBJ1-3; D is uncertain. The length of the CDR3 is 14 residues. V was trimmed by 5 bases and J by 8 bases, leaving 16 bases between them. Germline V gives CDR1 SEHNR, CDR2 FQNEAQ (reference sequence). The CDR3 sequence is CASSKRELTDTIYF. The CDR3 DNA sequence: TGTGCCAGCAGCAAGAGGGAACTTACGGACACCATATATTTT.

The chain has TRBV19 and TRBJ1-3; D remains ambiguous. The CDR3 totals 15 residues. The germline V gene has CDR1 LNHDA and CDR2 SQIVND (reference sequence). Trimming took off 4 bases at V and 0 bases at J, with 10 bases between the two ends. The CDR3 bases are TGTGCCAGTAGTACTACCACAAACTCTGGAAACACCATATATTTT. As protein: CASSTTTNSGNTIYF.

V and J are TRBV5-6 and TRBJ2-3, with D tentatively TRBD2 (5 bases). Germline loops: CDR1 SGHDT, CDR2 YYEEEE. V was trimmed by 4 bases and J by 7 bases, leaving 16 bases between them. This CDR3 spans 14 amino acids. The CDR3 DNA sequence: TGTGCCAGCAGCATATCTGTAGCGACCAATACGCAGTATTTT. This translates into CASSISVATNTQYF.

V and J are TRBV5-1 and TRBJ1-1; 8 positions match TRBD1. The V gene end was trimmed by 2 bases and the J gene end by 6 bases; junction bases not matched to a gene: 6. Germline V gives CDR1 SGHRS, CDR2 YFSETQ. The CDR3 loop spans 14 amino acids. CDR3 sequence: CASSFGQGVAEAFF. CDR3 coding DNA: TGCGCCAGCAGCTTCGGACAGGGAGTGGCTGAAGCTTTCTTT. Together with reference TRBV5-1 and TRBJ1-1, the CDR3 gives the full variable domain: KAGVTQTPRYLIKTRGQQVTLSCSPISGHRSVSWYQQTPGQGLQFLFEYFSETQRNKGNFPGRFSGRQFSNSRSEMNVSTLELGDSALYLCASSFGQGVAEAFFGQGTRLTVV.

CDR3 bases: TGTGCCAGCAGCCAAGGTAATAAGCCCCAGCATTTT. Its translation is CASSQGNKPQHF. This chain joins TRBV7-6 and TRBJ1-5; D not resolved. This CDR3 spans 12 amino acids. Germline loops: CDR1 SGHVS, CDR2 FNYEAQ. Trimming took 5 bases from V and 8 from J, leaving 10 bases between them.

CDR3 in amino acids: CASSITGARGTDTQYF. For the CDR3, the DNA is TGTGCCAGTAGTATCACGGGCGCGCGGGGCACAGATACGCAGTATTTT. The rearrangement joins TRBV19 to TRBJ2-3, with D tentatively TRBD2 (5 bases). CDR1 is LNHDA and CDR2 is SQIVND in the germline V gene (reference sequence). Trimming left V 3 bases short and J 1 base short, with 14 bases between. The CDR3 is made up of 16 amino acids. Full variable domain (outside the CDR3, taken from reference TRBV19 and TRBJ2-3): DGGITQSPKYLFRKEGQNVTLSCEQNLNHDAMYWYRQDPGQGLRLIYYSQIVNDFQKGDIAEGYSVSREKKESFPLTVTSAQKNPTAFYLCASSITGARGTDTQYFGPGTRLTVL.

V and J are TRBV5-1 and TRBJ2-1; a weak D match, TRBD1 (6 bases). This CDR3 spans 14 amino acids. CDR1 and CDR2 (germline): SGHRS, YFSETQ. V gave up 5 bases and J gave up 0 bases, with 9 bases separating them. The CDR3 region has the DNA TGCGCCAGCAGAGACAGGTTCTCCTACAATGAGCAGTTCTTC. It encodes CASRDRFSYNEQFF.

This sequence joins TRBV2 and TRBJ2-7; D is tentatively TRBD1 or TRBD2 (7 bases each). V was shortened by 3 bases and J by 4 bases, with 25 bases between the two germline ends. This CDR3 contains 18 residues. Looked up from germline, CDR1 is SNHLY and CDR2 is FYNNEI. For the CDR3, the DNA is TGTGCCAGCAGTGATCTGAGACAGGGACCCGGCGGGGGTTACGAGCAGTACTTC. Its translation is CASSDLRQGPGGGYEQYF.

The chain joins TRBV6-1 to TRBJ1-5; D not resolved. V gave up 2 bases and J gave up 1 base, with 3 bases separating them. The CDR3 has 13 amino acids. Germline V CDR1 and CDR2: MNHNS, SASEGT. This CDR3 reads CASSEYSNQPQHF. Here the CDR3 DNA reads TGTGCCAGCAGTGAATACAGCAATCAGCCCCAGCATTTT.

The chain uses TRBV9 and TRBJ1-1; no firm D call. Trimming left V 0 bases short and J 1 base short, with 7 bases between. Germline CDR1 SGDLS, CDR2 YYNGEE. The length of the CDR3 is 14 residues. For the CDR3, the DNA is TGTGCCAGCAGCGTAGTAAGGGAGAACACTGAAGCTTTCTTT. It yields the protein CASSVVRENTEAFF.

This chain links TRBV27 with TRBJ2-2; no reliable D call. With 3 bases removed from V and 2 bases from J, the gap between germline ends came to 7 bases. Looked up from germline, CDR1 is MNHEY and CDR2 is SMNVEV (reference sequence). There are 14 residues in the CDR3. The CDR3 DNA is TGTGCCAGCAGTTTTAGTCCTAACACCGGGGAGCTGTTTTTT. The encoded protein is CASSFSPNTGELFF.

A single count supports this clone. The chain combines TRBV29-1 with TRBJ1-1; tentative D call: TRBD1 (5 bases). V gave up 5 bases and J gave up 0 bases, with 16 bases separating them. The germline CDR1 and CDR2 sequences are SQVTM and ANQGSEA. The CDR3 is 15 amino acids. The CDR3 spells CSVPPGVGVNTEAFF. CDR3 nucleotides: TGCAGCGTTCCACCGGGGGTCGGGGTGAACACTGAAGCTTTCTTT.

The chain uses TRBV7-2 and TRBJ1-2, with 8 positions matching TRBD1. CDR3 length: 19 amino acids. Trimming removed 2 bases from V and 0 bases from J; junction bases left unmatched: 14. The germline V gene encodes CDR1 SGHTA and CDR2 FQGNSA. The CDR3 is CASSLILPNRQGSNYGYTF. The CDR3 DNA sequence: TGTGCCAGCAGCTTAATACTCCCTAACAGACAGGGGTCTAACTATGGCTACACCTTC.